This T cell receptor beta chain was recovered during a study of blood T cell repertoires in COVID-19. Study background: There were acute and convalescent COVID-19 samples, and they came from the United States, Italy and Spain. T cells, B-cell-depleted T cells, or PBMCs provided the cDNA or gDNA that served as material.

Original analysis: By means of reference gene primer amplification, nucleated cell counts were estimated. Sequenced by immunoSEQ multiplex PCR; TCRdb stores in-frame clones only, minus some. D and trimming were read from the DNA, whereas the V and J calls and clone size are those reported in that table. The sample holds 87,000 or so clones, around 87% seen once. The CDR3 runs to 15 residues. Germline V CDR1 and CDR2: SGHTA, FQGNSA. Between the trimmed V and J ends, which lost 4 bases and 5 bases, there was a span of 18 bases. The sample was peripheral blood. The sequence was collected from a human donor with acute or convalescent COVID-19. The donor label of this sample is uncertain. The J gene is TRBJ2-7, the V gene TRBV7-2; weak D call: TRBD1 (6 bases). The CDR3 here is CASSSRQVGIDEQYF. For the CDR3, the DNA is TGTGCCAGCAGCTCCCGACAGGTTGGTATCGACGAGCAGTACTTC.